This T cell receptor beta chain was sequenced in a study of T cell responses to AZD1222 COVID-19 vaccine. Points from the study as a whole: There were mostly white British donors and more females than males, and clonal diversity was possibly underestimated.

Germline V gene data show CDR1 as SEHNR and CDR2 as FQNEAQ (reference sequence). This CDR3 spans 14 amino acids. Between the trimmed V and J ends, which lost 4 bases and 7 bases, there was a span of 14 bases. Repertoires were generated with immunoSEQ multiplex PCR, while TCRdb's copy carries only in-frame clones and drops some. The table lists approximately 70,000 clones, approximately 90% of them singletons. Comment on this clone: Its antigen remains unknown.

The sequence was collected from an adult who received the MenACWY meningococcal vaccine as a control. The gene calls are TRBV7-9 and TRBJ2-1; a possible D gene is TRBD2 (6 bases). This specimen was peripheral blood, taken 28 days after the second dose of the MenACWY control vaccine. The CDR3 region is CASSSASAINEQFF. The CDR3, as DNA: TGTGCCAGCAGCTCGGCTAGCGCAATTAATGAGCAGTTCTTC.